The clone carrying this T cell receptor beta chain was observed many times. Antigen unknown. The use of a sample-barcoded 5' primer and a J-beta primer mix characterized a second PCR of roughly 6 to 11 cycles. A 12-random-nucleotide template-switch adaptor tagged each cDNA molecule. TCRdb used MiXCR to reprocess the 5' RACE reads, holding one entry per CDR3 protein. The sample shows about 1,000,000 distinct CDR3 sequences, 40% to 45% of them seen only once. The source of the sample is a study of blood T cells in healthy people across ages. V was pared by 3 bases and J by 10 bases, with 11 bases between. Germline V gives CDR1 SGDLS, CDR2 YYNGEE. CDR3 length: 12 amino acids. Study results and limitations: Getting older went along with TCR beta diversity per million T cells dropping roughly linearly.

Peripheral blood, 9.5 to 10 milliliters per donor, was collected. Per-sample yields of isolated PBMCs were at least 6.5 million. The gene calls are TRBV9 and TRBJ2-1, with D perhaps TRBD2 (6 bases). The sample taken for sequencing was blood. The receptor comes from an older woman in good health. The CDR3 DNA sequence: TGTGCCAGCAGCGGACATAGCGGCGAGCAGTTCTTC. As protein: CASSGHSGEQFF.